A single sample gave rise to the 20 T cell receptor beta chains below, sequenced in a study of blood T cell repertoires in COVID-19. TCRdb keeps only in-frame clones here, not all; method: immunoSEQ multiplex PCR. The sample consists of under 100,000 clones, 80% of them appearing once. The sample taken for sequencing was peripheral blood. The source is a woman aged 40 to 55 with active or convalescent COVID-19.

The chain is built from TRBV29-1 and TRBJ2-2; D uncertain. Germline values: CDR1 SQVTM, CDR2 ANQGSEA. The CDR3 is 14 residues long. The V gene lost 7 bases and the J gene lost 3 bases, with 15 bases spanning the gap. CDR3 sequence: CSATPDTDTGELFF. CDR3 nucleotides: TGCAGCGCGACCCCCGACACTGACACCGGGGAGCTGTTTTTT.

This clone has only a few counts. This chain links TRBV27 with TRBJ2-3, with TRBD2 matching over 11 bases. The CDR3 has 15 residues. Trimming took 5 bases from V and 3 from J; bases not matched to a gene: 4. Germline CDR1 and CDR2: MNHEY and SMNVEV (reference sequence). The DNA for the CDR3 is TGTGCCAGCAGTGCGACTAGCGGGATAACAGATACGCAGTATTTT. Amino acids: CASSATSGITDTQYF.

The chain combines TRBV18 with TRBJ2-3; the D is unclear. Trimming removed 3 bases at V and 1 base at J, with 2 bases between. The germline V gene encodes CDR1 KGHSH and CDR2 LQKENI. The CDR3 extends over 12 amino acids. CDR3 amino acids: CASSPGTDTQYF. The CDR3 coding sequence is TGTGCCAGCTCACCCGGCACAGATACGCAGTATTTT.

The rearrangement joins TRBV10-3 to TRBJ2-1, with D perhaps matching TRBD2 (7 bases). V lost 0 bases and J 6 bases, leaving 21 bases between the germline ends. CDR1 is ENHRY and CDR2 is SYGVKD in the germline V gene. The CDR3 is 18 amino acids. DNA of the CDR3: TGTGCCATCAGTGAGTCGGGGACAAAGCGGGGACGTTTCAATGAGCAGTTCTTC. Its protein product is CAISESGTKRGRFNEQFF.

V usage is TRBV5-5 and J usage is TRBJ2-1; D is perhaps TRBD1 (6 bases). CDR3 length: 15 amino acids. CDR1 is SGHKS, CDR2 YYEKEE, per germline (reference sequence). Trimming stripped 7 bases from V and 2 bases from J, with 16 bases between. CDR3 sequence reads: CASAFLGTPYNEQFF. The CDR3 DNA reads as TGTGCCAGCGCCTTTTTGGGGACACCCTACAATGAGCAGTTCTTC.

This clone has just a few counts. This chain uses TRBV6-5 with TRBJ2-7; D may be TRBD2 (6 bases). Germline CDR1 MNHEY, CDR2 SVGAGI. The germline V and J ends were trimmed by 0 bases and 6 bases, with 15 bases remaining between them. CDR3 length: 15 residues. This chain's CDR3 is CASSYSAGSGVEQYF. CDR3 nucleotide sequence: TGTGCCAGCAGTTACTCTGCGGGGAGCGGCGTCGAGCAGTACTTC.

The rearrangement links TRBV6-5 to TRBJ2-7, with 9 bases lining up with TRBD1. The J segment lost 6 bases and the V segment lost 6 bases, leaving 9 bases of the junction unmatched. The CDR3 is 14 residues long. CDR1 is MNHEY, CDR2 SVGAGI, per germline. In DNA, the CDR3 is TGTGCCAGCAGATGGGACAGGGACCGGGCCGAGCAGTACTTC. It translates to CASRWDRDRAEQYF.

A few counts support this clone. The chain carries TRBV21-1 and TRBJ1-1. TRBV21-1 is deemed a pseudogene. The CDR3 runs 14 residues. The CDR3, as DNA: TGTGCCAGCAGCAAGGGACTCTTGAACACTGAAGCTTTCTTT. Protein: CASSKGLLNTEAFF.

This clone came up once. The chain combines TRBV29-1 with TRBJ1-6; 9 bases are shared with TRBD1. This CDR3 is built from 13 residues. J gave up 8 bases and V 4 bases, and 3 bases lay outside the gene matches. Germline lookup yields CDR1 SQVTM and CDR2 ANQGSEA. CDR3 protein: CSVAGQGDSPLHF. The CDR3 bases are TGCAGCGTTGCGGGACAGGGAGATTCACCCCTCCACTTT.

The J gene is TRBJ2-3, the V gene TRBV5-1, with D possibly TRBD2 on 5 matching bases. The CDR3 is 15 amino acids. The germline CDR1 and CDR2 sequences are SGHRS and YFSETQ. Trimming cost V 4 bases and J 6 bases, with 18 bases left between them. In DNA form, the CDR3 reads TGCGCCAGCAGCCCCGGACTCTCCAAGTCGGATACGCAGTATTTT. Translation: CASSPGLSKSDTQYF. The whole variable domain, remainder taken from reference TRBV5-1 and TRBJ2-3, is KAGVTQTPRYLIKTRGQQVTLSCSPISGHRSVSWYQQTPGQGLQFLFEYFSETQRNKGNFPGRFSGRQFSNSRSEMNVSTLELGDSALYLCASSPGLSKSDTQYFGPGTRLTVL.

The chain couples TRBV11-2 to TRBJ2-1; D is undetermined. Germline lookup yields CDR1 SGHAT and CDR2 FQNNGV. V lost 0 bases and J lost 9, with 12 bases in between. The CDR3 extends over 14 amino acids. CDR3 sequence (DNA): TGTGCCAGCAGCTTAGAGGGCCTTTTGACTGAGCAGTTCTTC. Its protein product is CASSLEGLLTEQFF.

The chain employs TRBV27 and TRBJ2-3, with a possible D match to TRBD2 (5 bases). The CDR3 is made up of 15 amino acids. CDR1 MNHEY and CDR2 SMNVEV come from the germline V gene (reference sequence). Trimming shortened V by 3 bases and J by 1 base, and 11 bases separated the two germline ends. The CDR3 loop is CASSFQRTRTDTQYF. CDR3 nucleotides: TGTGCCAGCAGTTTTCAGCGGACCCGCACAGATACGCAGTATTTT.

The chain has TRBV28 and TRBJ2-7; 9 positions agree with TRBD2. Trimming cost V 2 bases and J 0 bases; bases outside gene matches: 8. CDR3 length equals 17 residues. The V gene's germline CDR1 is MDHEN and CDR2 SYDVKM. The chain's CDR3 is CASSLKLGGGASYEQYF. CDR3 bases: TGTGCCAGCAGTTTAAAGTTGGGCGGGGGGGCCTCCTACGAGCAGTACTTC.

The chain employs TRBV10-2 and TRBJ2-3, with D tentatively TRBD2 (6 bases). V lost 6 bases to trimming and J lost 4 bases, with 14 bases between them. Germline loops: CDR1 WSHSY, CDR2 SAAADI. CDR3 length: 14 amino acids. DNA for the CDR3: TGCGCCAGCAGCAAGGGACTCTCGGCAGATACGCAGTATTTT. Its translation: CASSKGLSADTQYF.

V and J are TRBV13 and TRBJ2-1; D call uncertain. V dropped 0 bases and J dropped 7 bases, with 7 bases sitting between them. Germline assignment: CDR1 PRHDT and CDR2 FYEKMQ (reference sequence). CDR3 length: 13 amino acids. CDR3 DNA: TGTGCCAGCAGCTTAGGCGACGGGAATGAGCAGTTCTTC. This encodes CASSLGDGNEQFF.

The V and J genes are TRBV27 and TRBJ1-6; D remains ambiguous. CDR3 length: 12 amino acids. The ends were cut back, 6 bases at V and 8 bases at J, with 8 bases in the middle. In germline, CDR1 is MNHEY, CDR2 SMNVEV (reference sequence). DNA for the CDR3: TGTGCCAGCAGCCCCTCTCATTCACCCCTCCACTTT. Protein sequence: CASSPSHSPLHF.

V usage is TRBV2 and J usage is TRBJ2-2; maybe TRBD1 (5 bases). Trimming took 10 bases from V and 5 from J, leaving 8 bases between them. There are 11 residues in the CDR3. Germline V gene data show CDR1 as SNHLY and CDR2 as FYNNEI. CDR3 in amino acids: CATRQTGELFF. DNA for the CDR3: TGTGCCACCCGACAGACCGGGGAGCTGTTTTTT. The full variable domain, its missing parts supplied by reference TRBV2 and TRBJ2-2, is EPEVTQTPSHQVTQMGQEVILRCVPISNHLYFYWYRQILGQKVEFLVSFYNNEISEKSEIFDDQFSVERPDGSNFTLKIRSTKLEDSAMYFCATRQTGELFFGEGSRLTVL.

The CDR3 nucleotides are TGTGCCAGCAGTCCCCGGACTAGCGGGGGAGATACGCAGTATTTT. As protein: CASSPRTSGGDTQYF. The J gene is TRBJ2-3, the V gene TRBV27; the match to TRBD2 covers 13 bases. The ends lost 5 bases at V and 5 bases at J; junction bases unmatched: 4. CDR3 length: 15 amino acids. Germline lookup yields CDR1 MNHEY and CDR2 SMNVEV (reference sequence).

This chain joins TRBV4-2 and TRBJ2-3; 7 bases line up with TRBD2. This CDR3 is 16 amino acids long. V was pared by 0 bases and J by 0 bases, with 3 bases of the junction left unmatched. Germline CDR1 and CDR2: LGHNA and YNFKEQ. The CDR3 here is CASSQEASGSTDTQYF. DNA for the CDR3: TGTGCCAGCAGCCAAGAGGCTAGCGGAAGCACAGATACGCAGTATTTT.

In this sample, this clone turned up a few times. The rearrangement joins TRBV19 to TRBJ1-1, with TRBD1 identical over 7 bases. CDR1 is LNHDA and CDR2 is SQIVND in the germline V gene (reference sequence). With 5 bases clipped from V and 4 bases from J, the junction kept 7 bases outside the gene matches. There are 14 residues in the CDR3. CDR3 protein: CASSFQGGLTEAFF. In DNA, the CDR3 is TGTGCCAGTAGTTTTCAGGGGGGTCTCACTGAAGCTTTCTTT. Together with reference TRBV19 and TRBJ1-1, the CDR3 gives the full variable domain: DGGITQSPKYLFRKEGQNVTLSCEQNLNHDAMYWYRQDPGQGLRLIYYSQIVNDFQKGDIAEGYSVSREKKESFPLTVTSAQKNPTAFYLCASSFQGGLTEAFFGQGTRLTVV.